Listed here are 4 T cell receptor beta chains from one sample, sequenced in a study of blood T cell repertoires in COVID-19. Sequencing was performed with immunoSEQ multiplex PCR; in TCRdb, only in-frame clones are kept and a portion is missing. Among more than 100,000 clones listed, about 79% were seen once. Sample: peripheral blood. The receptors stem from a woman aged 45-59 years with acute or convalescent COVID-19.

This sequence joins TRBV7-8 and TRBJ2-7, with 8 positions matching TRBD1. V dropped 1 base and J dropped 0; count of bases not matched to a gene: 17. This CDR3 comprises 20 residues. Germline V gene data show CDR1 as SGHVS and CDR2 as FQNEAQ. CDR3: CASSLGGRTGSTLSSYEQYF. DNA of the CDR3: TGTGCCAGCAGCTTAGGAGGACGGACAGGGTCTACCTTGAGCTCCTACGAGCAGTACTTC.

V is TRBV7-8 and J is TRBJ2-1; 9 bases are shared with TRBD1. The V gene's germline CDR1 is SGHVS and CDR2 FQNEAQ. The junction had 6 bases not matched to a gene; V was cut back by 0 bases and J by 3 bases. CDR3 length: 17 residues. The CDR3 loop is CASSLAYDRGNYNEQFF. Written as DNA, the CDR3 is TGTGCCAGCAGCTTAGCCTATGACAGGGGGAACTACAATGAGCAGTTCTTC.

Regarding this clone: This sample also contains other DNA sequences that code for the same CDR3. This CDR3 reads CASSQDRDSPLHF. Here the CDR3 DNA reads TGTGCCAGCAGCCAAGATCGGGATTCACCCCTCCACTTT. The rearrangement uses TRBV3-1 (or the pseudogene TRBV3-2) and TRBJ1-6; D unresolved. There are 13 residues in the CDR3. Germline assignment: CDR1 LGHDT and CDR2 YNNKEL (reference sequence). V was clipped by 0 bases and J by 8 bases, with 5 bases between them.

The chain joins TRBV30 to TRBJ1-4; D ambiguous. The CDR3 is made up of 14 amino acids. V lost 1 base to trimming and J lost 7 bases, with 13 bases between them. Germline values: CDR1 GTSNPN, CDR2 SVGIG (reference sequence). The DNA of the CDR3 is TGTGCCTGGAGTGAAAACACGGGAAGTGAAAAACTGTTTTTT. Residues: CAWSENTGSEKLFF.